The clone carrying this T cell receptor beta chain turned up a few times. This sample is drawn from a study of human T cells and chemical hapten exposure. From the RACE reads, TCRdb called clonotypes with MiXCR, one entry per CDR3 protein. The sample holds some 190,000 distinct CDR3 sequences, more than 20% seen once. CDR1 LNHNV and CDR2 YYDKDF come from the germline V gene (reference sequence). J lost 5 bases, V lost 4 bases, and 8 bases had no gene match. The CDR3 extends over 15 amino acids. Time point reported: patch test 1, 2 weeks after DPC sensitization. Noted treatment: therapeutic diphenylcyclopropenone sensitization with weekly scalp DPC.

Sequenced material: whole blood, taken in connection with sensitization to the hapten diphenylcyclopropenone (DPC). The receptor was derived from a woman in her forties or fifties with alopecia areata. Some clones in this sample may be carry-over from other donors' samples. V is TRBV15 and J is TRBJ1-2; 9 nucleotides line up with TRBD1. DNA of the CDR3: TGTGCCACCAGCATCCCGGGACAGGGAGGTTATGGCTACACCTTC. This translates into CATSIPGQGGYGYTF.